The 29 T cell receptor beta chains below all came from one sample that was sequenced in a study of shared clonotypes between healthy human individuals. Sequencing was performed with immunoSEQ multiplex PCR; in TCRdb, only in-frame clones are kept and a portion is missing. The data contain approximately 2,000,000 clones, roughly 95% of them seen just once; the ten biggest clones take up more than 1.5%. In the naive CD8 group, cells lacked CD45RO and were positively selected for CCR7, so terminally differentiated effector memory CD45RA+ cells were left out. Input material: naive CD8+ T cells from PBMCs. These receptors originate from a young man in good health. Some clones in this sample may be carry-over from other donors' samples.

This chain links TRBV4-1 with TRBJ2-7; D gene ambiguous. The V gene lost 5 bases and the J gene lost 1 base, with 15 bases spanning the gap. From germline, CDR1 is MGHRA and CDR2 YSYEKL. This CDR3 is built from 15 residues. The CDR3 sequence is CASSYTLRASYEQYF. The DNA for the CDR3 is TGCGCCAGCAGCTACACACTCCGGGCTTCCTACGAGCAGTACTTC.

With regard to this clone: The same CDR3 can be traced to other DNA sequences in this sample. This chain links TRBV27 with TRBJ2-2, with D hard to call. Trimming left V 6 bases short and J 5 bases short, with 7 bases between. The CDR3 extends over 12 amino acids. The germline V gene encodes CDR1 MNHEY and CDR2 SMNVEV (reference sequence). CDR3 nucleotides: TGTGCCAGCAGCCTTACGACCGGGGAGCTGTTTTTT. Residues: CASSLTTGELFF.

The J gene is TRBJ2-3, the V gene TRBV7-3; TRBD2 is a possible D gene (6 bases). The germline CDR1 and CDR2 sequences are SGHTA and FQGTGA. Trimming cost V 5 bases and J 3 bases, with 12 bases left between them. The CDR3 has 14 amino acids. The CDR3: CASSRIGGTDTQYF. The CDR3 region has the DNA TGTGCCAGCAGCCGAATCGGAGGGACAGATACGCAGTATTTT.

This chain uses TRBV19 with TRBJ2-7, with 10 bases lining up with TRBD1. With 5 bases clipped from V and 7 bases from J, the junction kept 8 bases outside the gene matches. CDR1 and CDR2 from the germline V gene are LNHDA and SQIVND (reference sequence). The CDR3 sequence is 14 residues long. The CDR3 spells CASSFGTGANEQYF. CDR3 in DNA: TGTGCCAGTAGTTTTGGGACAGGGGCTAATGAGCAGTACTTC.

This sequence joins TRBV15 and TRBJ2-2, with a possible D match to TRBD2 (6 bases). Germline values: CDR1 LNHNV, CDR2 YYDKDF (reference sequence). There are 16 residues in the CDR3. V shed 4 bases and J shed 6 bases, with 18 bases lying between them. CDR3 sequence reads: CATSTRDSQLPGELFF. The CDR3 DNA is TGTGCCACCAGCACCCGGGACTCCCAGTTACCCGGGGAGCTGTTTTTT.

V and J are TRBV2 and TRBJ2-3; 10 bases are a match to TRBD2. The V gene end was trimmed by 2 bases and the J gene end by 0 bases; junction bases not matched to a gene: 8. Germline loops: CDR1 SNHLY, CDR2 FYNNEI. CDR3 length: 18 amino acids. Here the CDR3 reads CASSETSSGSRSTDTQYF. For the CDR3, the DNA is TGTGCCAGCAGTGAAACGTCTAGCGGGAGCCGGAGCACAGATACGCAGTATTTT.

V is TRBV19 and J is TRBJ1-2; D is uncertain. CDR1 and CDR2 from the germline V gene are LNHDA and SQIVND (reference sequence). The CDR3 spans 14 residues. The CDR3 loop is CAASVGEFNYGYTF. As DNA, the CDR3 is TGTGCTGCCTCAGTAGGAGAATTTAACTATGGCTACACCTTC.

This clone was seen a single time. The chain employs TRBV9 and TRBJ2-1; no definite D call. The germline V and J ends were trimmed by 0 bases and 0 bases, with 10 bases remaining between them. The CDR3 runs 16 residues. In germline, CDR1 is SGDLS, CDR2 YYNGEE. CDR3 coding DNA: TGTGCCAGCAGCGTAGACGGGCAGAGCTCCTACAATGAGCAGTTCTTC. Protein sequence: CASSVDGQSSYNEQFF.

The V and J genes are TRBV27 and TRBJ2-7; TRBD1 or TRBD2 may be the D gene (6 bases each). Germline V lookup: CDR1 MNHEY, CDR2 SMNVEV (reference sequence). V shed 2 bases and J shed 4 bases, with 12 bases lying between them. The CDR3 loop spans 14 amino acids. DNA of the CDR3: TGTGCCAGCAGTTTAGCGGGGCAGGGGTACGAGCAGTACTTC. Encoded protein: CASSLAGQGYEQYF.

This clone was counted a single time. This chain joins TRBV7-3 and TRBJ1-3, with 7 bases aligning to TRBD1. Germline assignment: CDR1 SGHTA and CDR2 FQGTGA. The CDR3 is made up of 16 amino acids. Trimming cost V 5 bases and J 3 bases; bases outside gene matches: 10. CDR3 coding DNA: TGTGCCAGCAGCCCGAGAGACAGGGCAAGTGGAAACACCATATATTTT. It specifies CASSPRDRASGNTIYF.

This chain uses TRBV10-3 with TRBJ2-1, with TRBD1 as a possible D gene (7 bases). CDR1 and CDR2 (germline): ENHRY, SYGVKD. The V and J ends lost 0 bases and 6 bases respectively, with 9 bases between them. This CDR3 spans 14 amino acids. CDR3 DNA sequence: TGTGCCATCAGTGAGTCCCAGGGGGGCAATGAGCAGTTCTTC. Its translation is CAISESQGGNEQFF.

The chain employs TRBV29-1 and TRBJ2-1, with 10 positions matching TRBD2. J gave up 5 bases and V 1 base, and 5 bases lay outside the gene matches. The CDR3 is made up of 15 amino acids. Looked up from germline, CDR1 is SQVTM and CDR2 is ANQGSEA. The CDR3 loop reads CSVEGLAGVNNEQFF. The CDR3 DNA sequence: TGCAGCGTTGAAGGTCTAGCGGGAGTGAACAATGAGCAGTTCTTC.

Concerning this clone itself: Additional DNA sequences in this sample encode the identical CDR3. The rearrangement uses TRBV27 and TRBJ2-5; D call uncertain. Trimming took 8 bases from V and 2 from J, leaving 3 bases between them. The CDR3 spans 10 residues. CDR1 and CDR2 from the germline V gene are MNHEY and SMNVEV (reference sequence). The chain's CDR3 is CASGQETQYF. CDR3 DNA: TGTGCCAGCGGTCAAGAGACCCAGTACTTC.

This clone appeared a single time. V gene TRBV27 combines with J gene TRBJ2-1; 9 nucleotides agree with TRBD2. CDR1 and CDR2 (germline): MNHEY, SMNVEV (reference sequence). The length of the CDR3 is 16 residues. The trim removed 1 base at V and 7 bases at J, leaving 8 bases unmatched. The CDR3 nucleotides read TGTGCCAGCAGTTTATGGGCTAGCGGGATTCTGAATGAGCAGTTCTTC. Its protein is CASSLWASGILNEQFF.

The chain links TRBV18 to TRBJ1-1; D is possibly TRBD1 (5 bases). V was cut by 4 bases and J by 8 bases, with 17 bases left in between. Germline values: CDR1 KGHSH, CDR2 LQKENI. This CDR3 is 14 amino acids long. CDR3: CASSLTGQPGEAFF. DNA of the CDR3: TGTGCCAGCTCACTAACGGGGCAGCCGGGGGAAGCTTTCTTT.

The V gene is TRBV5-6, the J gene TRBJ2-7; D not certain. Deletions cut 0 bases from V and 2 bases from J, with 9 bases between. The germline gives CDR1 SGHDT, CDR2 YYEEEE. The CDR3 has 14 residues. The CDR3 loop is CASSLGTRAYEQYF. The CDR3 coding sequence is TGTGCCAGCAGCTTGGGGACCCGAGCCTACGAGCAGTACTTC.

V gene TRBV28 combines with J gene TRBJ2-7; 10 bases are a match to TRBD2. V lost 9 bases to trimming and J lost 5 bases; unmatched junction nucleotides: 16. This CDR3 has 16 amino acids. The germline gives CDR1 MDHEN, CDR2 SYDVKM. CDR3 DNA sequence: TGTGCCAGTGAACCGGGTCAACTAGCGGGATTTGACGAGCAGTACTTC. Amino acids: CASEPGQLAGFDEQYF. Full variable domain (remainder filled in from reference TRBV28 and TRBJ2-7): DVKVTQSSRYLVKRTGEKVFLECVQDMDHENMFWYRQDPGLGLRLIYFSYDVKMKEKGDIPEGYSVSREKKERFSLILESASTNQTSMYLCASEPGQLAGFDEQYFGPGTRLTVT.

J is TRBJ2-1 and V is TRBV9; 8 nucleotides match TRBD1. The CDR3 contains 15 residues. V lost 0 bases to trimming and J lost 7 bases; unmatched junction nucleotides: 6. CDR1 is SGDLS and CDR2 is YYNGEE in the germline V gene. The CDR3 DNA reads TGTGCCAGCAGCGTAGCGATAGGACAGGGTAATGAGCAGTTCTTC. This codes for CASSVAIGQGNEQFF.

The CDR3 coding sequence is TGTGCCAGCCGAGCCTCGAACACCGGGGAGCTGTTTTTT. Protein sequence: CASRASNTGELFF. The chain is built from TRBV5-4 and TRBJ2-2; D gene ambiguous. The CDR3 loop spans 13 amino acids. The V end lost 7 bases, the J end lost 0 bases, and 7 bases lay between the germline ends. CDR1 and CDR2 (germline): SGHNT, YYREEE (reference sequence).

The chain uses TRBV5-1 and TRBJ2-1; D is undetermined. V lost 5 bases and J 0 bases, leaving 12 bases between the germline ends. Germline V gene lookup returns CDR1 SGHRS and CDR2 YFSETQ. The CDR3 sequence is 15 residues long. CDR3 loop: CASRASGISYNEQFF. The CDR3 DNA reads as TGCGCCAGCAGGGCGAGTGGTATCTCCTACAATGAGCAGTTCTTC.

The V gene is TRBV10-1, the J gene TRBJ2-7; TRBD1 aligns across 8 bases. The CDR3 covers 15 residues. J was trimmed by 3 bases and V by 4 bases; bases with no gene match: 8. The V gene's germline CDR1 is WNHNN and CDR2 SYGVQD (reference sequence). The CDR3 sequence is CASSGGTGPIYEQYF. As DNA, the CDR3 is TGCGCCAGCAGTGGAGGGACAGGTCCGATCTACGAGCAGTACTTC.

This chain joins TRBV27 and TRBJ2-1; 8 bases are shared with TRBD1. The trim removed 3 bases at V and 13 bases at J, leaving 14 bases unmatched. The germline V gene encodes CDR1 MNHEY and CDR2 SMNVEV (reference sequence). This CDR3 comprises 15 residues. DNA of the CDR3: TGTGCCAGCAGTTTTCTTTTGGACAGGGAAGATCCTCAGTTCTTC. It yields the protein CASSFLLDREDPQFF.

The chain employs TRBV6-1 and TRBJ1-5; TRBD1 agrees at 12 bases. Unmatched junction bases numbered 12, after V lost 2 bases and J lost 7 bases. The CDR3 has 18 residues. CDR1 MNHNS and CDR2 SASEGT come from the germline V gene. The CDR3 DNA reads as TGTGCCAGCAGTGAATCCGCCCGGGGGACAGGGGGCGGGCAGCCCCAGCATTTT. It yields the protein CASSESARGTGGGQPQHF.

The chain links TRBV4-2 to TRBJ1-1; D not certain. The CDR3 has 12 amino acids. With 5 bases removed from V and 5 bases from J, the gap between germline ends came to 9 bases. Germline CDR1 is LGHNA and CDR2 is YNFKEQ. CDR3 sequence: CASSLQFTEAFF. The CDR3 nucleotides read TGTGCCAGCAGCTTGCAGTTTACTGAAGCTTTCTTT.

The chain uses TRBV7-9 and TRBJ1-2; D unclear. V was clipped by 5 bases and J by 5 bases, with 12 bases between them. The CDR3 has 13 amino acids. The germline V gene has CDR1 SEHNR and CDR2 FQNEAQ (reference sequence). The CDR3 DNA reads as TGTGCCAGCAGCCCCCCTACAGAGTATGGCTACACCTTC. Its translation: CASSPPTEYGYTF.

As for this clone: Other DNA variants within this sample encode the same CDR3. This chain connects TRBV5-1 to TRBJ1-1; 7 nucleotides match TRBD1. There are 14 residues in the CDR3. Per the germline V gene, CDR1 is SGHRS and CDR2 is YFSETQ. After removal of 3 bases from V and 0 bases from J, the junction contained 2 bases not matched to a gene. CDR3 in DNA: TGCGCCAGCAGCTACAGGGGTCTGAACACTGAAGCTTTCTTT. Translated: CASSYRGLNTEAFF.

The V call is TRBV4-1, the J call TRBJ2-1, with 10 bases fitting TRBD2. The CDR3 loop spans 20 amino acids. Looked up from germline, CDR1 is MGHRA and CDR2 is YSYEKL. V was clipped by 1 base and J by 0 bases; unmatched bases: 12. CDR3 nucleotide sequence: TGCGCCAGCAGCCAAGGTACTAGCGGGACCTCGTACTTCTCCTACAATGAGCAGTTCTTC. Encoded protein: CASSQGTSGTSYFSYNEQFF.

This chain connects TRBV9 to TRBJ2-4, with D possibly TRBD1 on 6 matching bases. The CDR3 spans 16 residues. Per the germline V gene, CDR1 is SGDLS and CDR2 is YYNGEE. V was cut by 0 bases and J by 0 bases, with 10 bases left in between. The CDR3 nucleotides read TGTGCCAGCAGCGTAGGGACAGAGCTAGCCAAAAACATTCAGTACTTC. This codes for CASSVGTELAKNIQYF.

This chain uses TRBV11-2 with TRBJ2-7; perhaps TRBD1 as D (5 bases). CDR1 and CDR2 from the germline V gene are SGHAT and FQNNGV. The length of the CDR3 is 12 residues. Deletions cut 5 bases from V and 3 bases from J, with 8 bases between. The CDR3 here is CASSIGHYEQYF. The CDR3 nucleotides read TGTGCCAGCAGCATTGGACACTACGAGCAGTACTTC.